The 26 T cell receptor beta chains in this list originate from one sample, sequenced in a study of cytomegalovirus exposure and HLA in healthy donors. This PCR relied on a set of 60 Vbeta primers and 13 Jbeta primers. Clones were read by immunoSEQ multiplex PCR, and TCRdb kept only the in-frame ones, dropping some. The repertoire holds some 150,000 clones, 75% to 80% seen once, with 1.5% to 2% in the top ten. The sequencing sample was made of PBMCs. The receptors here all came from a female donor in good health and CMV-seronegative.

In its sample, this clone was seen a few times. CDR3 in DNA: TGTGCCAGCGGGACAGGGGGCTCTGGGGCCAACGTCCTGACTTTC. Translating gives CASGTGGSGANVLTF. The V and J genes are TRBV7-6 and TRBJ2-6, with 11 bases identical to TRBD1. The CDR3 loop spans 15 amino acids. Germline V lookup: CDR1 SGHVS, CDR2 FNYEAQ. V lost 8 bases and J lost 0; bases outside the gene matches: 0.

J is TRBJ2-3 and V is TRBV5-8, with D possibly being TRBD1 (5 bases). CDR3 length: 17 amino acids. Between the trimmed V and J ends, which lost 4 bases and 0 bases, there was a span of 18 bases. Germline V gene sequence: CDR1 SGHTS, CDR2 YDEGEE. The CDR3 loop is CASSPYSLGQSTDTQYF. CDR3 in DNA: TGTGCCAGCAGCCCCTATAGCCTAGGACAAAGCACAGATACGCAGTATTTT.

About this clone itself: The junction and the germline gene differ at one end; a read error may be behind it. This chain uses TRBV25-1 with TRBJ1-1; D remains unclear. Germline CDR1 is MGHDK and CDR2 is SYGVNS. The CDR3 contains 11 residues. In DNA form, the CDR3 reads TGTGCCAGCAGTGAATATAGTGGGCTCGAATTT. Its translation is CASSEYSGLEF. Full variable domain (outside the CDR3, taken from reference TRBV25-1 and TRBJ1-1): EADIYQTPRYLVIGTGKKITLECSQTMGHDKMYWYQQDPGMELHLIHYSYGVNSTEKGDLSSESTVSRIRTEHFPLTLESARPSHTSQYLCASSEYSGLEFGQGTRLTVV.

The genes are TRBV10-2 and TRBJ1-4; 8 positions match TRBD1. V trimming: 6 bases; J trimming: 7 bases; junction bases outside the gene matches: 4. Germline V gene lookup returns CDR1 WSHSY and CDR2 SAAADI. The CDR3 covers 13 residues. CDR3 in amino acids: CASRQGEREKLFF. The DNA for the CDR3 is TGCGCCAGCAGACAGGGGGAGCGTGAAAAACTGTTTTTT.

This clone has only one observation. The chain links TRBV4-1 to TRBJ2-5; D gene uncertain. The J call may be wrong; the DNA end is better matched by TRBJ2-7. Germline loops: CDR1 MGHRA, CDR2 YSYEKL. This CDR3 contains 16 residues. For the CDR3, the DNA is TGCGCCAGCAGCCCCTCCCAAACCCGTCCCTCCTACGAGCAGTACTTC. It specifies CASSPSQTRPSYEQYF.

This chain joins TRBV29-1 and TRBJ2-7; perhaps TRBD1 as D (5 bases). The CDR3 runs to 12 residues. Trimming cost V 4 bases and J 6 bases, with 13 bases left between them. Germline V gene sequence: CDR1 SQVTM, CDR2 ANQGSEA. This CDR3 reads CSVVGRDSEQYF. The CDR3 nucleotides are TGCAGCGTTGTTGGCAGGGATTCCGAGCAGTACTTC.

A few counts support this clone. The chain uses TRBV6-4 and TRBJ1-2; 7 bases line up with TRBD1. The CDR3 sequence is 17 residues long. V gave up 4 bases and J gave up 7 bases; unmatched junction bases: 18. Germline-derived CDR1 and CDR2 are MRHNA and SNTAGT. DNA for the CDR3: TGTGCCAGCAGTGCAACCCTGACAGGGCTCAACTCCACTGGCTACACCTTC. It is translated as CASSATLTGLNSTGYTF.

J is TRBJ1-1 and V is TRBV28; 11 positions match TRBD1. The CDR3 runs 15 residues. Germline V lookup: CDR1 MDHEN, CDR2 SYDVKM. The trim removed 2 bases at V and 5 bases at J, leaving 4 bases unmatched. DNA for the CDR3: TGTGCCAGCAGTTTAGGGGGGACAGGGGGAACTGAAGCTTTCTTT. This sequence encodes CASSLGGTGGTEAFF.

The V and J genes are TRBV6-1 and TRBJ2-7, with 8 bases identical to TRBD1. Germline CDR1 reads MNHNS; CDR2 reads SASEGT. This CDR3 is 14 amino acids long. Unmatched junction bases numbered 7, after V lost 3 bases and J lost 6 bases. The CDR3 region has the DNA TGTGCCAGCAGTGAGTACAGGGGGAAGAGCGAGCAGTACTTC. Its translation is CASSEYRGKSEQYF.

The rearrangement uses TRBV28 and TRBJ1-1, with D perhaps matching TRBD1 (5 bases). Trimming took off 3 bases at V and 5 bases at J, with 13 bases between the two ends. CDR3 size: 14 residues. Per germline, CDR1 MDHEN and CDR2 SYDVKM. The DNA for the CDR3 is TGTGCCAGCAGTTTTGGGGGGGACGGGACTGAAGCTTTCTTT. Translating gives CASSFGGDGTEAFF.

The chain joins TRBV28 to TRBJ1-5; D unresolved. This CDR3 spans 14 amino acids. V lost 6 bases, J lost 1 base, and 10 bases lay in between. Germline CDR1 is MDHEN and CDR2 is SYDVKM. The CDR3 is CASSTFSSNQPQHF. The CDR3 DNA sequence: TGTGCCAGCAGCACATTTAGCAGCAATCAGCCCCAGCATTTT.

The J gene is TRBJ2-3, the V gene TRBV27; the D gene is possibly TRBD1 (6 bases). The V end was cut by 3 bases, the J end by 6 bases, with 25 bases between. Germline CDR1 and CDR2: MNHEY and SMNVEV (reference sequence). The CDR3 length is 18 residues. The CDR3 here is CASSFVSGRGGLRDTQYF. For the CDR3, the DNA is TGTGCCAGCAGTTTTGTGTCCGGCAGGGGTGGGCTTAGGGATACGCAGTATTTT.

The gene calls are TRBV6-1 and TRBJ1-1; D gene ambiguous. CDR3 size: 14 residues. Trimming removed 7 bases from V and 1 base from J, with 13 bases in between. Germline-derived CDR1 and CDR2 are MNHNS and SASEGT. CDR3 protein: CASNFRNRNTEAFF. Here the CDR3 DNA reads TGTGCCAGCAATTTCCGGAACAGGAACACTGAAGCTTTCTTT.

The chain recombines TRBV5-1 with TRBJ2-2; D might be TRBD2 (6 bases). In germline, CDR1 is SGHRS, CDR2 YFSETQ. The V gene lost 2 bases and the J gene lost 4 bases, with 12 bases spanning the gap. The CDR3 has 15 residues. In nucleotides, the CDR3 is TGCGCCAGCAGCTTAGAACTAGCCCCCACCGGGGAGCTGTTTTTT. It codes for CASSLELAPTGELFF. Full variable domain (remainder filled in from reference TRBV5-1 and TRBJ2-2): KAGVTQTPRYLIKTRGQQVTLSCSPISGHRSVSWYQQTPGQGLQFLFEYFSETQRNKGNFPGRFSGRQFSNSRSEMNVSTLELGDSALYLCASSLELAPTGELFFGEGSRLTVL.

This chain joins TRBV18 and TRBJ1-5, with 7 bases matching TRBD1. The trim removed 3 bases at V and 6 bases at J, leaving 2 bases unmatched. Per germline, CDR1 KGHSH and CDR2 LQKENI. CDR3 length: 13 residues. For the CDR3, the DNA is TGTGCCAGCTCACCGACAGGGACTCAGCCCCAGCATTTT. This gives the protein CASSPTGTQPQHF.

A few counts support this clone. The chain couples TRBV7-9 to TRBJ2-7; TRBD2 agrees at 11 bases. Unmatched junction bases numbered 5, after V lost 5 bases and J lost 5 bases. Germline-derived CDR1 and CDR2 are SEHNR and FQNEAQ (reference sequence). The CDR3 spans 14 residues. CDR3 DNA sequence: TGTGCCAGCAGCAAACTAGCGGGAGCAGACGAGCAGTACTTC. Residues: CASSKLAGADEQYF.

The chain couples TRBV28 to TRBJ1-2; 9 bases line up with TRBD1. This CDR3 contains 14 residues. The V gene's germline CDR1 is MDHEN and CDR2 SYDVKM. V shed 2 bases and J 3 bases; nucleotides not matched to a gene: 1. The CDR3 protein is CASSLTGGDYGYTF. The CDR3 nucleotides are TGTGCCAGCAGTTTAACAGGGGGCGACTATGGCTACACCTTC.

This chain joins TRBV13 and TRBJ2-7; D may be TRBD1 (5 bases). V lost 5 bases and J lost 6, with 11 bases in between. Per germline, CDR1 PRHDT and CDR2 FYEKMQ (reference sequence). This CDR3 is built from 12 residues. As DNA, the CDR3 is TGTGCCAGCAGCCTCCAGGGTACCGAGCAGTACTTC. The encoded protein is CASSLQGTEQYF.

J is TRBJ2-5 and V is TRBV9; D perhaps matches TRBD2 (7 bases). V was pared by 3 bases and J by 2 bases, with 11 bases between. Per the germline V gene, CDR1 is SGDLS and CDR2 is YYNGEE. The CDR3 loop spans 14 amino acids. In DNA, the CDR3 is TGTGCCAGCAGCGCCCGGGGGGCACAAGAGACCCAGTACTTC. This gives the protein CASSARGAQETQYF.

This clone has a single count. The J gene is TRBJ1-2, the V gene TRBV28; weak D call: TRBD1 (5 bases). Germline CDR1 and CDR2: MDHEN and SYDVKM. The CDR3 totals 11 residues. V lost 8 bases to trimming and J lost 5 bases, with 9 bases between them. CDR3 in DNA: TGTGCCAGCCAGGGTCATTATGGCTACACCTTC. Amino acid sequence: CASQGHYGYTF.

The chain recombines TRBV27 with TRBJ2-7, with D possibly being TRBD2 (5 bases). V lost 2 bases to trimming and J lost 12 bases, with 14 bases between them. This CDR3 is built from 12 residues. The germline CDR1 and CDR2 sequences are MNHEY and SMNVEV (reference sequence). CDR3 DNA: TGTGCCAGCAGTTTACCATATAGGGAGTGGTACTTC. This sequence encodes CASSLPYREWYF.

The chain combines TRBV2 with TRBJ1-5, with a possible D match to TRBD1 (5 bases). The CDR3 covers 14 residues. Germline CDR1 reads SNHLY; CDR2 reads FYNNEI. V lost 4 bases and J lost 4, with 11 bases in between. This CDR3 is CASSVQGSNQPQHF. Written as DNA, the CDR3 is TGTGCCAGCAGTGTCCAGGGTAGTAATCAGCCCCAGCATTTT.

The gene calls are TRBV27 and TRBJ2-3; 14 nucleotides align to TRBD2. V was clipped by 2 bases and J by 1 base; unmatched bases: 5. CDR3 length: 18 amino acids. The germline CDR1 and CDR2 sequences are MNHEY and SMNVEV (reference sequence). The CDR3 DNA reads TGTGCCAGCAGTTTAATCCCGGGACTAGCGGGAGGCACAGATACGCAGTATTTT. As protein: CASSLIPGLAGGTDTQYF.

The gene calls are TRBV18 and TRBJ1-4; TRBD1 might be the D (5 bases). Germline V gives CDR1 KGHSH, CDR2 LQKENI. CDR3 length equals 16 residues. V lost 0 bases and J 8 bases, leaving 16 bases between the germline ends. The CDR3 DNA sequence: TGTGCCAGCTCACCACCGTCGACGACAGTGCGGGAAAAACTGTTTTTT. Amino acid sequence: CASSPPSTTVREKLFF.

The sample holds one count of this clone. The rearrangement links TRBV5-1 to TRBJ2-5; 9 bases align to TRBD2. Losses at the gene ends were 2 bases for V and 5 bases for J; bases not matched to a gene: 7. The CDR3 is 15 residues long. The germline gives CDR1 SGHRS, CDR2 YFSETQ. The CDR3 DNA reads TGCGCCAGCAGCTTAGAAATAGCGGGGGAGGAGACCCAGTACTTC. Translated: CASSLEIAGEETQYF.

The gene calls are TRBV28 and TRBJ1-1, with D possibly being TRBD1 (5 bases). The CDR3 has 15 residues. The ends were cut back, 3 bases at V and 0 bases at J, with 11 bases in the middle. Germline CDR1 MDHEN, CDR2 SYDVKM. The CDR3 loop reads CASSFGTGLNTEAFF. In DNA, the CDR3 is TGTGCCAGCAGTTTTGGAACAGGTTTGAACACTGAAGCTTTCTTT.